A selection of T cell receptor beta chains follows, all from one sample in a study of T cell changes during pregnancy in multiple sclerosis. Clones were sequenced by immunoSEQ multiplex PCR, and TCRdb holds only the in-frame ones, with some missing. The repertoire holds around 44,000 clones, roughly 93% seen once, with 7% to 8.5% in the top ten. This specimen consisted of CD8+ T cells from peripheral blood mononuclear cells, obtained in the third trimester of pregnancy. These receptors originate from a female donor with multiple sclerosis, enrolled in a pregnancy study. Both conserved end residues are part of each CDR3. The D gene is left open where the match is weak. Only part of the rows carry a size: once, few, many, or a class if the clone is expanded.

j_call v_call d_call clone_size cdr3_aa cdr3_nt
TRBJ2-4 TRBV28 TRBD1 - CASSLWLIGTEKNIQYF TGTGCCAGCAGTTTATGGTTGATAGGGACAGAGAAAAACATTCAGTACTTC
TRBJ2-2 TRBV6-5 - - CASSYSTSHTGELFF TGTGCCAGCAGTTACTCAACTAGTCACACCGGGGAGCTGTTTTTT
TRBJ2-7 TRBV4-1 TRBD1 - CASSQEGQGPNEQYF TGCGCCAGCAGCCAGGAGGGACAGGGTCCCAACGAGCAGTACTTC
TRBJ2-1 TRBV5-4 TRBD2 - CASSLGLAGGNEQFF TGTGCCAGCAGCTTGGGACTAGCGGGGGGGAATGAGCAGTTCTTC
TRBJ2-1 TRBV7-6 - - CASSKSYGEAEHNEQFF TGTGCCAGCAGCAAATCGTATGGAGAAGCGGAACACAATGAGCAGTTCTTC
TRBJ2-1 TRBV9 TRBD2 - CASSGLAGGQYNEQFF TGTGCCAGCTCCGGACTAGCGGGAGGACAGTACAATGAGCAGTTCTTC
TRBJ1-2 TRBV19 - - CASSTGGWASGYTF TGTGCCAGTTCAACGGGGGGGTGGGCCAGTGGCTACACCTTC
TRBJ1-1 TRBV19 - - CASSVGAKWAFF TGTGCGAGTAGTGTCGGTGCGAAGTGGGCTTTCTTT
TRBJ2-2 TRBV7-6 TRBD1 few CASSLRDRVGGELFF TGTGCCAGCAGTCTCCGGGACAGGGTTGGCGGGGAGCTGTTTTTT
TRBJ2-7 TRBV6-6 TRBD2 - CASSPGLAGAEQYF TGTGCCAGCAGCCCGGGACTAGCGGGAGCTGAGCAGTACTTC
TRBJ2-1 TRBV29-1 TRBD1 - CSVELMAGGNEQFF TGCAGCGTTGAGCTTATGGCAGGGGGCAATGAGCAGTTCTTC